Below are 26 T cell receptor beta chains sequenced from a single sample in a study of blood T cells in healthy people across ages. Together with a sample-barcoded 5' primer, a J-beta primer mix was included in a second PCR lasting roughly 6 to 12 cycles. From the 5' RACE reads, TCRdb called clonotypes with MiXCR, one entry per CDR3 protein. The sample holds some 560,000 distinct CDR3 sequences; around 27% are singletons and the top ten take roughly 3.5%. Separately, the same data were catalogued under a study of T cells of mothers and their children.

Sequencing was done on a sample of blood. The origin of the receptors is a boy aged 2 to 10 in good health.

The rearrangement uses TRBV20-1 and TRBJ1-1; D is uncertain. V was clipped by 0 bases and J by 7 bases, with 15 bases between them. This CDR3 contains 14 residues. Germline V gene lookup returns CDR1 DFQATT and CDR2 SNEGSKA (reference sequence). CDR3 in amino acids: CSARDNTERSEAFF. The CDR3 DNA follows: TGCAGTGCTAGAGATAATACGGAGAGGAGTGAAGCTTTCTTT.

This clonotype came up many times. J is TRBJ2-5 and V is TRBV7-9, with 8 bases aligning to TRBD1. The CDR3 has 15 amino acids. V lost 5 bases, J lost 4 bases, and 9 bases stayed unmatched. The V gene's germline CDR1 is SEHNR and CDR2 FQNEAQ (reference sequence). The CDR3 loop reads CASSDRQGPGETQYF. The DNA for the CDR3 is TGTGCCAGCAGCGATAGACAGGGGCCAGGAGAGACCCAGTACTTC.

J is TRBJ1-3 and V is TRBV7-2, with a weak D call TRBD1 (5 bases). Trimming took off 3 bases at V and 3 bases at J, with 9 bases between the two ends. The germline V gene has CDR1 SGHTA and CDR2 FQGNSA. This CDR3 is built from 14 residues. CDR3: CASSFDSRGNTIYF. The CDR3 DNA is TGTGCCAGCAGCTTCGACAGCCGTGGAAACACCATATATTTT.

The V call is TRBV7-7, the J call TRBJ2-5; TRBD1 matches 8 bases. With 4 bases clipped from V and 4 bases from J, the junction kept 5 bases outside the gene matches. This CDR3 spans 14 amino acids. CDR1 and CDR2 (germline): SSHAT, FNYEAQ (reference sequence). The CDR3 nucleotides read TGTGCCAGCAGCTCCGGGACAGGCCCAGAGACCCAGTACTTC. Amino acids: CASSSGTGPETQYF.

The V and J genes are TRBV10-3 and TRBJ2-5; 9 nucleotides align to TRBD1. Germline lookup yields CDR1 ENHRY and CDR2 SYGVKD. V lost 3 bases, J lost 2 bases, and 1 base stayed unmatched. CDR3 size: 14 residues. The CDR3 spells CAISDDRGQETQYF. The CDR3, as DNA: TGTGCCATCAGTGATGACAGGGGGCAAGAGACCCAGTACTTC.

This clonotype was seen a handful of times. The chain couples TRBV7-2 to TRBJ2-1; D unresolved. Looked up from germline, CDR1 is SGHTA and CDR2 is FQGNSA. CDR3 length: 15 amino acids. V lost 1 base to trimming and J lost 3 bases, with 10 bases between them. CDR3 sequence (DNA): TGTGCCAGCAGCTTAGGTGCAGATTTCTACAATGAGCAGTTCTTC. Translation gives CASSLGADFYNEQFF.

This clonotype was seen ten or more times. The chain carries TRBV20-1 and TRBJ1-4; 10 positions match TRBD1. V trimming: 0 bases; J trimming: 10 bases; junction bases outside the gene matches: 2. CDR3 size: 13 residues. Germline lookup yields CDR1 DFQATT and CDR2 SNEGSKA (reference sequence). The CDR3 spells CSAREGQGVKLFF. The CDR3 DNA reads as TGCAGTGCTAGAGAAGGACAGGGGGTAAAACTGTTTTTT.

The chain combines TRBV20-1 with TRBJ1-2; 7 bases agree with TRBD1. CDR1 DFQATT and CDR2 SNEGSKA come from the germline V gene (reference sequence). The CDR3 is 10 amino acids. The CDR3 reads CSAGGGGYTF. The DNA of the CDR3 is TGCAGCGCAGGGGGAGGTGGCTACACCTTC.

This clonotype appeared once. The rearrangement joins TRBV29-1 to TRBJ2-5; D is perhaps TRBD1 or TRBD2 (6 bases each). Trimming cost V 7 bases and J 7 bases, with 13 bases left between them. The CDR3 spans 11 residues. Germline V lookup: CDR1 SQVTM, CDR2 ANQGSEA. The CDR3 protein is CSAVEGGTQYF. The CDR3 DNA follows: TGCAGCGCTGTAGAGGGGGGGACCCAGTACTTC.

The chain couples TRBV14 to TRBJ2-5; possible D gene TRBD1, 5 bases. CDR1 SGHDN and CDR2 FVKESK come from the germline V gene. This CDR3 has 13 amino acids. Deletions cut 3 bases from V and 2 bases from J, with 7 bases between. CDR3 amino acids: CASSHRQQETQYF. The CDR3 DNA sequence: TGTGCCAGCAGCCACAGACAGCAAGAGACCCAGTACTTC.

The chain recombines TRBV2 with TRBJ1-1; D remains unclear. Germline V lookup: CDR1 SNHLY, CDR2 FYNNEI. The V gene lost 3 bases and the J gene lost 4 bases, with 9 bases spanning the gap. The CDR3 runs to 13 residues. CDR3 bases: TGTGCCAGCAGTGACGTATGGGGCACTGAAGCTTTCTTT. It yields the protein CASSDVWGTEAFF.

This clonotype was seen a few times. The V and J genes are TRBV6-2 or TRBV6-3 and TRBJ2-5; D uncertain. Trimming took 8 bases from V and 1 from J, leaving 17 bases between them. CDR1 is MNHEY, CDR2 SVGEGT, per germline. The CDR3 length is 15 residues. The CDR3 region has the DNA TGTGCCAGCGTCCCTCCGAATCCGCTCCAAGAGACCCAGTACTTC. This codes for CASVPPNPLQETQYF.

The sample holds a few counts of this clonotype. V is TRBV6-5 and J is TRBJ1-5; D gene ambiguous. Trimming stripped 0 bases from V and 4 bases from J, with 13 bases between. The CDR3 runs 16 residues. From germline, CDR1 is MNHEY and CDR2 SVGAGI. The CDR3 DNA reads TGTGCCAGCAGTTACTCAGCCGGTCCTCCGAATCAGCCCCAGCATTTT. This translates into CASSYSAGPPNQPQHF.

This clonotype has only a few counts. The chain joins TRBV7-9 to TRBJ2-7; D assignment may be TRBD1 or TRBD2 (5 bases each). The germline gives CDR1 SEHNR, CDR2 FQNEAQ (reference sequence). The CDR3 loop spans 14 amino acids. The germline V and J ends were trimmed by 5 bases and 3 bases, with 14 bases remaining between them. CDR3 sequence reads: CASSHPGTIYEQYF. The CDR3 DNA follows: TGTGCCAGCAGCCACCCCGGGACGATCTACGAGCAGTACTTC.

The rearrangement joins TRBV29-1 to TRBJ2-7; no reliable D call. Between the trimmed V and J ends, which lost 3 bases and 4 bases, there was a span of 13 bases. CDR1 SQVTM and CDR2 ANQGSEA come from the germline V gene. The CDR3 covers 13 residues. The CDR3 coding sequence is TGCAGCGTTGACACTGGGGATCGGTACGAGCAGTACTTC. Translation gives CSVDTGDRYEQYF.

A few counts support this clonotype. V and J are TRBV5-4 and TRBJ1-1; tentative D call: TRBD1 (6 bases). Germline V lookup: CDR1 SGHNT, CDR2 YYREEE (reference sequence). Trimming pared 1 base from V and 0 bases from J, leaving 10 bases between. The CDR3 extends over 15 amino acids. DNA of the CDR3: TGTGCCAGCAGCTTGAACGGGGACATGAACACTGAAGCTTTCTTT. This translates into CASSLNGDMNTEAFF.

This clonotype was picked up a small number of times. The rearrangement links TRBV7-9 to TRBJ2-7; TRBD1 agrees at 10 bases. The ends lost 5 bases at V and 1 base at J; junction bases unmatched: 5. The germline gives CDR1 SEHNR, CDR2 FQNEAQ (reference sequence). This CDR3 spans 15 amino acids. CDR3 in DNA: TGTGCCAGCAGCGCGGGGGACAGGGGTTCCTACGAGCAGTACTTC. Its protein is CASSAGDRGSYEQYF.

This rearrangement joins TRBV20-1 to TRBJ2-5, with 9 nucleotides matching TRBD2. The CDR3 has 15 residues. V was pared by 6 bases and J by 5 bases, with 13 bases of the junction left unmatched. From germline, CDR1 is DFQATT and CDR2 SNEGSKA (reference sequence). CDR3 loop: CSATLGGGADETQYF. In DNA, the CDR3 is TGCAGTGCCACGCTTGGCGGGGGGGCTGACGAGACCCAGTACTTC.

The sample holds a few counts of this clonotype. The rearrangement uses TRBV30 and TRBJ2-7; 9 bases map to TRBD1. This CDR3 region has 12 residues. In germline, CDR1 is GTSNPN, CDR2 SVGIG (reference sequence). J lost 5 bases, V lost 5 bases, and 4 bases had no gene match. CDR3 nucleotide sequence: TGTGCCTGGGGGACAGGGTGGCACGAGCAGTACTTC. Amino acid sequence: CAWGTGWHEQYF.

This clonotype was picked up many times. The chain couples TRBV5-1 to TRBJ1-1, with TRBD1 matching 8 bases. J was trimmed by 1 base and V by 5 bases; bases with no gene match: 7. The CDR3 extends over 15 amino acids. Germline lookup yields CDR1 SGHRS and CDR2 YFSETQ. CDR3: CASSSQGGPNTEAFF. The CDR3 nucleotides are TGCGCCAGCAGTTCACAGGGGGGACCGAACACTGAAGCTTTCTTT.

This clonotype was observed a handful of times. This sequence joins TRBV12-3 or TRBV12-4 and TRBJ2-7; 8 nucleotides match TRBD1. The CDR3 has 17 residues. Losses at the gene ends were 5 bases for V and 2 bases for J; bases not matched to a gene: 14. CDR3 sequence: CASSVSRGGTGAYEQYF. The DNA of the CDR3 is TGTGCCAGCAGTGTTTCACGTGGGGGGACAGGCGCCTACGAGCAGTACTTC.

This sequence joins TRBV7-9 and TRBJ1-2; D may be TRBD1 (5 bases). The CDR3 is made up of 15 amino acids. Trimming shortened V by 2 bases and J by 6 bases, and 16 bases separated the two germline ends. Germline lookup yields CDR1 SEHNR and CDR2 FQNEAQ (reference sequence). CDR3 loop: CASSLYTGDYDGYTF. In nucleotides, the CDR3 is TGTGCCAGCAGCTTATATACTGGGGACTATGATGGCTACACCTTC.

This clonotype was seen repeatedly, ten times or more. The CDR3 reads CASSWTGTSGGTQETQYF. In nucleotides, the CDR3 is TGCGCCAGCAGCTGGACCGGGACTAGCGGAGGTACCCAAGAGACCCAGTACTTC. The chain links TRBV5-1 to TRBJ2-5, with 11 nucleotides matching TRBD2. The CDR3 runs 18 residues. Germline V gene sequence: CDR1 SGHRS, CDR2 YFSETQ. With V trimmed by 3 bases and J by 1 base, 11 bases remained unmatched.

This sequence joins TRBV12-3 or TRBV12-4 and TRBJ1-5; D is unclear. There are 12 residues in the CDR3. V was shortened by 9 bases and J by 3 bases, with 9 bases between the two germline ends. The CDR3 DNA is TGTGCCAGTTCCGCCGTCAATCAGCCCCAGCATTTT. Translating gives CASSAVNQPQHF.

The V and J genes are TRBV6-1 and TRBJ1-6, with 10 nucleotides matching TRBD1. The CDR3 spans 16 residues. V was pared by 6 bases and J by 10 bases, with 12 bases of the junction left unmatched. Germline CDR1 MNHNS, CDR2 SASEGT. Written as DNA, the CDR3 is TGTGCCAGCAGGCCTCCGGGACAGGGGACGGGATCACCCCTCCACTTT. Protein product: CASRPPGQGTGSPLHF.

This chain joins TRBV18 and TRBJ1-6; D is unresolved. CDR3 size: 14 residues. The germline V and J ends were trimmed by 0 bases and 4 bases, with 4 bases remaining between them. Per germline, CDR1 KGHSH and CDR2 LQKENI. The CDR3 coding sequence is TGTGCCAGCTCACCACCAGCTTATAATTCACCCCTCCACTTT. It is translated as CASSPPAYNSPLHF.